This T cell receptor beta chain came from a study of blood T cell repertoires in COVID-19. The CDR3 totals 13 residues. Trimming removed 7 bases from V and 2 bases from J; junction bases left unmatched: 3. In germline, CDR1 is SNHLY, CDR2 FYNNEI. Those enrolled, adults aged roughly 18 to 95 years, came from around 24 US areas. Either two negative PCRs, clearance, or symptom resolution qualified Cohort 3 donors as recovered. Authors' analysis steps: Scientists estimated how many nucleated cells there were by amplifying reference gene primers. The data were produced by immunoSEQ multiplex PCR, yet TCRdb's version contains in-frame clones alone and is incomplete. For V, J and clone size, that table is used; D and trimming come from the DNA. The table includes more than 450,000 clones, about nine tenths detected once.

The sample consisted of PBMCs or T cells enriched from blood (not recorded which). The genes are TRBV2 and TRBJ2-5, with 8 bases matching TRBD2. The clonotype originates from a woman under 30 who had recovered from COVID-19. For the CDR3, the DNA is TGTGCCAGCAAGCAGCGGGGGCAAGAGACCCAGTACTTC. It is translated as CASKQRGQETQYF.